This is a list of T cell receptor beta chains from one sample in a study of T cell changes during pregnancy in multiple sclerosis. Profiled with immunoSEQ multiplex PCR; TCRdb holds only in-frame clones, not every one. The sample lists some 47,000 clones, 88% occurring once. Sequences were derived from CD8+ T cells from peripheral blood mononuclear cells, sampled after pregnancy. These receptors were obtained from a female donor in good health, enrolled as a control in a pregnancy study. CDR3s leave out the opening cysteine and the closing phenylalanine or tryptophan.

>TRBV28
ASSLRQASNTGELF
>TRBV29-1
SVEDQDRDADTQY
>TRBV14
ASSQDPSDSYNEQF
>TRBV4-2
ASSQEWGGSYEQY
>TRBV11-2
ASSFGQGSYEQY
>TRBV13
ASSTGQGRVYEQY
>TRBV5-8
ASSLRRSSYNEQF
>TRBV4-2
ASSQADVGQGAVYQPQH
>TRBV10-3
VISGQGGTDTQY
>TRBV23-1
ASSPILTGELF
>TRBV5-1
ASSRTGELF
>TRBV4-3
ASSQLSGGSQPQH
>TRBV9
ASSVTGGLYNEQF
>TRBV7-9
ASSLAQPGQANYGYT
>TRBV18
ASSPSDRDTEAF
>TRBV4-1
ASSQDGEEQAF
>TRBV7-2
ASSFENKVEGYT
>TRBV6-1
ASSEVYTSSGNTIY
>TRBV4-3
ASSQGSMNTEAF
>TRBV27
ASSLTDNYGYT
>TRBV7-3
ASSQGQGYNEQF
>TRBV7-9
ASSSWTGGVRNTGELF
>TRBV4-3
ASSQERSRGETQY
>TRBV28
ASSPPGDEQY
>TRBV5-4
ASSPTTAWGYEQY
>TRBV14
ASSPYLTEAF